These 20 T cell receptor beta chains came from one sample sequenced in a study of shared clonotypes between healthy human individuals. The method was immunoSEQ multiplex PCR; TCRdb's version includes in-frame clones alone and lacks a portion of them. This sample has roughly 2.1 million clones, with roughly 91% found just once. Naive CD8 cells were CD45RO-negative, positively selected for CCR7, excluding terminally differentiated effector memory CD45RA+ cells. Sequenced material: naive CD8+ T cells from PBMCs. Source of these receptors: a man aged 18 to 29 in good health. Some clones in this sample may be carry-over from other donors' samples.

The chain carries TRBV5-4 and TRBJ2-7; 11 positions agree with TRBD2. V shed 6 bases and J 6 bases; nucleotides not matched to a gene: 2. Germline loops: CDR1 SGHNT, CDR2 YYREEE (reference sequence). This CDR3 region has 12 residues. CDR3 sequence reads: CASMLAGGEQYF. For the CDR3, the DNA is TGTGCCAGCATGCTAGCGGGAGGCGAGCAGTACTTC.

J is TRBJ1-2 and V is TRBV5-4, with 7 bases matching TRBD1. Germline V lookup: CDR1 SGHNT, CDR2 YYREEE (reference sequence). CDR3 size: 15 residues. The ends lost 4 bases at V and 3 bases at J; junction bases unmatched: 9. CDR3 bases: TGTGCCAGCAGCCCCCTGGAAGGGGGCGACTATGGCTACACCTTC. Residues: CASSPLEGGDYGYTF.

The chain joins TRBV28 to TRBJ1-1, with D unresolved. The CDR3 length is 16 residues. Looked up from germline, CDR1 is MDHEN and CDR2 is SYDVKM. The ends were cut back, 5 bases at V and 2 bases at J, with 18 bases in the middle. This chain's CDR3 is CASSQPDSGSNTEAFF. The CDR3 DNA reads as TGTGCCAGCAGTCAGCCAGACTCGGGGAGTAACACTGAAGCTTTCTTT.

CDR3 coding DNA: TGTGCCAGCAGCGTTTACAGTACGGCGAACACTGAAGCTTTCTTT. It translates to CASSVYSTANTEAFF. The chain recombines TRBV11-1 with TRBJ1-1; D not resolved. The CDR3 has 15 amino acids. Trimming stripped 5 bases from V and 1 base from J, with 14 bases between. The V gene's germline CDR1 is SGHAT and CDR2 FQDESV (reference sequence).

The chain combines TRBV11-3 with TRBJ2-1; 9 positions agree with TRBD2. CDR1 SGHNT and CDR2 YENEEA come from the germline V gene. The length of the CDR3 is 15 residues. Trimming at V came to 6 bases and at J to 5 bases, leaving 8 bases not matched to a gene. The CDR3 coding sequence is TGTGCCAGCAGTGGCCTGGGACTAGCCCACAATGAGCAGTTCTTC. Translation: CASSGLGLAHNEQFF.

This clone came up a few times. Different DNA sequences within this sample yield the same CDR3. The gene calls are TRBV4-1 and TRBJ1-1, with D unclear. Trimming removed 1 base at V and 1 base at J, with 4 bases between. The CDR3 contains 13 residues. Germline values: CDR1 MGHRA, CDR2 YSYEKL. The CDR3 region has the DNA TGCGCCAGCAGCCAAGGGGGGAACACTGAAGCTTTCTTT. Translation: CASSQGGNTEAFF.

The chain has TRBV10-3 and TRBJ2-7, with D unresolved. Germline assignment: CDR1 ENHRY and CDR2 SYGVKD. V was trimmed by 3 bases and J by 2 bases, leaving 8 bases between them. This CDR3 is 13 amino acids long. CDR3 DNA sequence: TGTGCCATCAGTGACAGCCAAACCTACGAGCAGTACTTC. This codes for CAISDSQTYEQYF.

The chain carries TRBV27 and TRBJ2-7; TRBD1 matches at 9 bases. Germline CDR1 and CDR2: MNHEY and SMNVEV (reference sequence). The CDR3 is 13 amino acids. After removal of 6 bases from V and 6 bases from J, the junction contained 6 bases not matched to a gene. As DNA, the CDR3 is TGTGCCAGCAGAACCGGGACAGGGTCCGAGCAGTACTTC. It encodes CASRTGTGSEQYF.

In nucleotides, the CDR3 is TGTGCCAGCAGCTACGGCTCAGATACGCAGTATTTT. Its translation: CASSYGSDTQYF. This chain connects TRBV7-2 to TRBJ2-3, with D unclear. V lost 4 bases, J lost 4 bases, and 6 bases lay in between. The CDR3 has 12 amino acids. Germline assignment: CDR1 SGHTA and CDR2 FQGNSA.

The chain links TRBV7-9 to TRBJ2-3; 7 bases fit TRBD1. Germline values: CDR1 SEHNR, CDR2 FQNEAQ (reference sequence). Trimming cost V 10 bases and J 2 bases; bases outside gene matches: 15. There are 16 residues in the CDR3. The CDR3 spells CATASTTGTNTDTQYF. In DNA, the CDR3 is TGTGCCACCGCCTCTACGACAGGGACCAACACAGATACGCAGTATTTT.

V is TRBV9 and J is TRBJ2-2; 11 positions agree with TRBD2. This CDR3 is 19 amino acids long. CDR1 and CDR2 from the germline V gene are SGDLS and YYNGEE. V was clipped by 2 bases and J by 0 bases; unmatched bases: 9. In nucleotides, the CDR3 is TGTGCCAGCAGCGTCACGACTAGCGGGATCCGGGCGAACACCGGGGAGCTGTTTTTT. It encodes CASSVTTSGIRANTGELFF. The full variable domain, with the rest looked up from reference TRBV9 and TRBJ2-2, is DSGVTQTPKHLITATGQRVTLRCSPRSGDLSVYWYQQSLDQGLQFLIQYYNGEERAKGNILERFSAQQFPDLHSELNLSSLELGDSALYFCASSVTTSGIRANTGELFFGEGSRLTVL.

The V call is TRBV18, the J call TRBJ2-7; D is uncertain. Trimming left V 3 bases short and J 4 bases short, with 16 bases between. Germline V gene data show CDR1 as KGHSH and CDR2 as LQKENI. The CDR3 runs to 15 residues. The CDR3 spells CASSPFDGFGYEQYF. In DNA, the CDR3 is TGTGCCAGCTCACCGTTCGATGGATTCGGGTACGAGCAGTACTTC.

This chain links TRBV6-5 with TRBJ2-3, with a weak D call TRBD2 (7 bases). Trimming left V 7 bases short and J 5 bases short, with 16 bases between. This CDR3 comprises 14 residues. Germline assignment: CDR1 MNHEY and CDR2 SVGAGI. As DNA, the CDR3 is TGTGCCAGCAACTTTGGGGGGGGCGGAGATACGCAGTATTTT. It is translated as CASNFGGGGDTQYF.

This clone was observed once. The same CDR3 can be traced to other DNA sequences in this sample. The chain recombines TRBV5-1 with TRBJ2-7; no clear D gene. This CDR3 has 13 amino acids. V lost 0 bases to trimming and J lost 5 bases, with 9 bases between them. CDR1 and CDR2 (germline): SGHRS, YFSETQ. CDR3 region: CASSLVQGDEQYF. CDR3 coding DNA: TGCGCCAGCAGCTTGGTACAAGGCGACGAGCAGTACTTC.

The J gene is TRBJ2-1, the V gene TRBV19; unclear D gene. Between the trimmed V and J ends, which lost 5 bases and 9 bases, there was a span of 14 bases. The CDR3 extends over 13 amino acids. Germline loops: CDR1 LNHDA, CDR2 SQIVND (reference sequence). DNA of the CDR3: TGTGCCAGTAGTCTACGGGTGATCGCTGAGCAGTTCTTC. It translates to CASSLRVIAEQFF.

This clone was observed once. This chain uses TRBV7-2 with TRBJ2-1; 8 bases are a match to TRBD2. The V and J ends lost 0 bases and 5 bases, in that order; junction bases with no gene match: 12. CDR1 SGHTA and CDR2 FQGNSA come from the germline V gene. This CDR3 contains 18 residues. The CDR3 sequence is CASSLAIILAETNNEQFF. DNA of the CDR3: TGTGCCAGCAGCTTAGCCATTATACTAGCGGAAACGAACAATGAGCAGTTCTTC.

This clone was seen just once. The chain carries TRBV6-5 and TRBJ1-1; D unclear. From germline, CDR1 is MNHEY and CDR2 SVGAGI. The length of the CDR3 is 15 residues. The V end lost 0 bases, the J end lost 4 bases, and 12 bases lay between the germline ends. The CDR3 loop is CASSYSRGLFTEAFF. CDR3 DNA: TGTGCCAGCAGTTACTCGCGGGGTTTATTCACTGAAGCTTTCTTT.

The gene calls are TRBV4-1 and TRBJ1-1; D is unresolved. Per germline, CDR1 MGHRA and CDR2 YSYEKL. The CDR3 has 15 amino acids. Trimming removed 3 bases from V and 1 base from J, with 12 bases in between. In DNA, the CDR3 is TGCGCCAGCAGCCATTGGCCCCAGCCGAACACTGAAGCTTTCTTT. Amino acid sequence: CASSHWPQPNTEAFF.

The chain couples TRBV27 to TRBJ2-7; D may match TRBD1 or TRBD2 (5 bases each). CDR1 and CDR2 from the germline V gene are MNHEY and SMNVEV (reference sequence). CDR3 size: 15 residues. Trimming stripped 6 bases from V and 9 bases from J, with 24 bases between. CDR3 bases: TGTGCCAGCAGCCTCACCATCTGGGACCTTGGTCGGCAGTACTTC. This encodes CASSLTIWDLGRQYF.

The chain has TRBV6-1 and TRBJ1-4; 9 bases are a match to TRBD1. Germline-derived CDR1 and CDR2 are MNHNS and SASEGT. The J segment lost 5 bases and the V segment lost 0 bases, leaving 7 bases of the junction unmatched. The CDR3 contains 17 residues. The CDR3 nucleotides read TGTGCCAGCAGTGAAGCGGGGGCTGGGACAGGGAATGAAAAACTGTTTTTT. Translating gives CASSEAGAGTGNEKLFF.